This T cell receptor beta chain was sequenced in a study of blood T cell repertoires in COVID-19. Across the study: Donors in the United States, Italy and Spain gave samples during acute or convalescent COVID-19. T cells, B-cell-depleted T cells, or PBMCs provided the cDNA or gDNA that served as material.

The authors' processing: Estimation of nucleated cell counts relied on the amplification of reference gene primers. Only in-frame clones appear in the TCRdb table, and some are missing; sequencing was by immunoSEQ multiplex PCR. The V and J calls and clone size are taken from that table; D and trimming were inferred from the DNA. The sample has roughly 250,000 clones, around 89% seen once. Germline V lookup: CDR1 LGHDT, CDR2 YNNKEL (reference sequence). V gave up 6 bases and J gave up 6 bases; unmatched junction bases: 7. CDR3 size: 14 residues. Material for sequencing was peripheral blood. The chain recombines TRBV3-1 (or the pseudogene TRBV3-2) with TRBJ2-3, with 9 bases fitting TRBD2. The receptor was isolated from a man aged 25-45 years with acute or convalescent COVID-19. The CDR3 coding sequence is TGTGCCAGCAGACATAGCGGGAGAGGTGATACGCAGTATTTT. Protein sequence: CASRHSGRGDTQYF.